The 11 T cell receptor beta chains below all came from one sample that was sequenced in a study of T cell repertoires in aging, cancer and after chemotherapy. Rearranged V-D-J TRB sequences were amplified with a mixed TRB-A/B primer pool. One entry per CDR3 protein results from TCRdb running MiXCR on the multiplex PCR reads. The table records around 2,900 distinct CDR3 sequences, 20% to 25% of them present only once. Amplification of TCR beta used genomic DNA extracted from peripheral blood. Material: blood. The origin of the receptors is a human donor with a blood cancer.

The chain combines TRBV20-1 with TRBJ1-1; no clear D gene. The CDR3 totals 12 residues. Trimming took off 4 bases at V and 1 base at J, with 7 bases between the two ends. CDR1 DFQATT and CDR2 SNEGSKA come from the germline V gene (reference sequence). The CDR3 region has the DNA TGCAGTGCTACGGGTCCGAACACTGAAGCTTTCTTT. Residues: CSATGPNTEAFF.

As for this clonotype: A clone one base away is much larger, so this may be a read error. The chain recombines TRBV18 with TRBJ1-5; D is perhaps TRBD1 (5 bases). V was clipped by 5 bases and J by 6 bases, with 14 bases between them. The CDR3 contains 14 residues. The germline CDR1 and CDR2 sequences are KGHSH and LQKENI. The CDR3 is CASSASGAIQPQHF. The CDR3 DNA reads TGTGCCAGCTCAGCGAGCGGGGCCATTCAGCCCCAGCATTTT.

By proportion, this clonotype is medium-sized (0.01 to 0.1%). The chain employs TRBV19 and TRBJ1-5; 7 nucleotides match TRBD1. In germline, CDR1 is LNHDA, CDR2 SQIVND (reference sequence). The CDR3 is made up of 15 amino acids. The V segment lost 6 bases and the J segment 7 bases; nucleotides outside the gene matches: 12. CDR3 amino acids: CASSTRQGGGQPQHF. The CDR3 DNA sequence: TGTGCCAGTAGCACCAGACAGGGAGGGGGACAGCCCCAGCATTTT.

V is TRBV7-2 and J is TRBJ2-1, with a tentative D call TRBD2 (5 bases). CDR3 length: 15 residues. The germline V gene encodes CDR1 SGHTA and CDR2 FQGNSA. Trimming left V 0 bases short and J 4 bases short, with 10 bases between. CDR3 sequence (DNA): TGTGCCAGCAGCTTAGCCTCGGGATTATACAATGAGCAGTTCTTC. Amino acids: CASSLASGLYNEQFF.

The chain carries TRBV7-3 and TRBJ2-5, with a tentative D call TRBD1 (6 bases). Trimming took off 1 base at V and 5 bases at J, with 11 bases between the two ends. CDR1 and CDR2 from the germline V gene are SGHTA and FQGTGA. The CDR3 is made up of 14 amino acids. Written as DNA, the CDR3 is TGTGCCAGCAGCTTAAGTGGGCAGGGGGAGACCCAGTACTTC. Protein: CASSLSGQGETQYF.

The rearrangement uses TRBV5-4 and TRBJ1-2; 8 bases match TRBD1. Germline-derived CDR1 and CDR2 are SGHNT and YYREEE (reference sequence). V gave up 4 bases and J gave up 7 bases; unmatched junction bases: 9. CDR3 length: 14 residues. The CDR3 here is CASSTGQGPRGYTF. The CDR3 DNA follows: TGTGCCAGCAGCACAGGACAGGGCCCGCGTGGCTACACCTTC. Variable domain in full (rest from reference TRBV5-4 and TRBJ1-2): ETGVTQSPTHLIKTRGQQVTLRCSSQSGHNTVSWYQQALGQGPQFIFQYYREEENGRGNFPPRFSGLQFPNYSSELNVNALELDDSALYLCASSTGQGPRGYTFGSGTRLTVV.

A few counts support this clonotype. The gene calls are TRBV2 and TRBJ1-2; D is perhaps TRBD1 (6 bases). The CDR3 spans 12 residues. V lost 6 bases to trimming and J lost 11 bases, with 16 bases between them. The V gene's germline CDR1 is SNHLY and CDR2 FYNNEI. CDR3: CASRPGTSSYTF. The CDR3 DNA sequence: TGTGCCAGCAGACCCGGGACAAGTAGTTACACCTTC.

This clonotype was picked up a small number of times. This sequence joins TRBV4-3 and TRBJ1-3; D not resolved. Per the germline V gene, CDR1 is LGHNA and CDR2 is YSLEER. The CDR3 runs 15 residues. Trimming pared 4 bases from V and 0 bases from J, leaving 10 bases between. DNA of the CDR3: TGCGCCAGCAGCCCCAGGACCATCTCTGGAAACACCATATATTTT. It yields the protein CASSPRTISGNTIYF.

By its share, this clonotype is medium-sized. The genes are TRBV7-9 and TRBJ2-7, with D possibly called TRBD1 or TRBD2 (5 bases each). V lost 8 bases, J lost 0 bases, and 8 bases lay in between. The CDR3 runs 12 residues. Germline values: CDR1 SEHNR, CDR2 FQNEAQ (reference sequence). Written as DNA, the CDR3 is TGTGCCAGCGGGGACGGCTCCTACGAGCAGTACTTC. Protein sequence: CASGDGSYEQYF. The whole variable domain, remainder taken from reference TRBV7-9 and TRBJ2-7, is DTGVSQNPRHKITKRGQNVTFRCDPISEHNRLYWYRQTLGQGPEFLTYFQNEAQLEKSRLLSDRFSAERPKGSFSTLEIQRTEQGDSAMYLCASGDGSYEQYFGPGTRLTVT.

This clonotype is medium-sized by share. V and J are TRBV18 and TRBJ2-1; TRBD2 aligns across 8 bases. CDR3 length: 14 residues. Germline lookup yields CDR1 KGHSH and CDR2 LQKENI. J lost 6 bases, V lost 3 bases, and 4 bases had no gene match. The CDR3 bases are TGTGCCAGCTCACCGGGACTAGTTACCAATGAGCAGTTCTTC. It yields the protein CASSPGLVTNEQFF. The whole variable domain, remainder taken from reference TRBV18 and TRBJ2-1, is NAGVMQNPRHLVRRRGQEARLRCSPMKGHSHVYWYRQLPEEGLKFMVYLQKENIIDESGMPKERFSAEFPKEGPSILRIQQVVRGDSAAYFCASSPGLVTNEQFFGPGTRLTVL.

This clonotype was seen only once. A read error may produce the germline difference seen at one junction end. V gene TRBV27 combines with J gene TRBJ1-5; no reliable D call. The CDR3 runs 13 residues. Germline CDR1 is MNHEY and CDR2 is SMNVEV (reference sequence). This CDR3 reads CASSPFWNQRQHF. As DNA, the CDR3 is TGTGCCAGCAGTCCCTTTTGGAATCAGCGCCAGCATTTT.